Many counts were recorded for the clone carrying this TCR beta chain. The source of the sample is a study of patients and donors after allogeneic stem cell transplantation. From the RT-PCR reads, TCRdb called clonotypes with MiXCR, one entry per CDR3 protein. The table records roughly 940,000 distinct CDR3 sequences, roughly 18% of them present only once. Germline V gene sequence: CDR1 MGHRA, CDR2 YSYEKL. This CDR3 is 17 amino acids long. With V trimmed by 1 base and J by 4 bases, 8 bases remained unmatched. The V call is TRBV4-1, the J call TRBJ2-2; TRBD2 matches at 8 bases. The receptor's source is a human donor who was either an allogeneic HSCT recipient or a stem cell or donor lymphocyte infusion donor (not recorded which). It is not recorded whose cells these are; they may come from a transplant donor. The sequenced sample was blood, either unsorted or a sorted T cell fraction (not recorded which). The CDR3 spells CASSQGVTSAITGELFF. For the CDR3, the DNA is TGCGCCAGCAGCCAAGGTGTGACTAGCGCGATCACCGGGGAGCTGTTTTTT.